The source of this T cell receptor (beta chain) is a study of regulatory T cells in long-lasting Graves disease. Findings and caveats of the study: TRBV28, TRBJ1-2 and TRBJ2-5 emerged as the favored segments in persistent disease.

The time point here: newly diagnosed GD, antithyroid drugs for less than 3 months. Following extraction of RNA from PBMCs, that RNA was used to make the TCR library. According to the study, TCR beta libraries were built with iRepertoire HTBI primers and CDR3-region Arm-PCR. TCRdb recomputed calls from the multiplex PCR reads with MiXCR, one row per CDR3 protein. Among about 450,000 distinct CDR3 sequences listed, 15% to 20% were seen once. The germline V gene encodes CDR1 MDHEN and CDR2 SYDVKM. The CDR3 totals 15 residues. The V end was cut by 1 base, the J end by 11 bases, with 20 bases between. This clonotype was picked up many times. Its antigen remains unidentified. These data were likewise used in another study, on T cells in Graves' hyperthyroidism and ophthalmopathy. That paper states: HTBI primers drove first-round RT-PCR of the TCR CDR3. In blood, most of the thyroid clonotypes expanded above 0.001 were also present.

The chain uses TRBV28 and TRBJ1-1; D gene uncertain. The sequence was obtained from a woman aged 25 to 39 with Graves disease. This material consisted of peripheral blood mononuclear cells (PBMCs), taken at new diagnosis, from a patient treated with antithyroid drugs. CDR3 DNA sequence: TGTGCCAGCAGTTTATACGAGATCCTAGGGTTGGGGGCTTTCTTT. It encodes CASSLYEILGLGAFF.